The rows below give T cell receptor beta chains drawn from one sample of a study of neurological immune-mediated disorders. TCRdb re-called the 5' RACE reads through MiXCR, storing one row per CDR3 protein. In the table there are about 37,000 distinct CDR3 sequences, around 10% of which are singletons. Sequencing used CD4+ T cells from blood. The receptors come from a woman in her 30s with HTLV-1-associated myelopathy (HAM/TSP). CDR3s include the opening cysteine and the closing phenylalanine or tryptophan. Fields, in order: J gene, V gene, D gene, clone size, CDR3 DNA, CDR3 protein. D genes are given only for firm matches. Clone size is stated in some rows and not others, as once, few, many or a class when expanded.

j_call: TRBJ2-1; v_call: TRBV9; d_call: TRBD2; clone_size: many; cdr3_nt: TGTGCCAGCAGCGTAAGGCTAGCGGTTGGGAATGAGCAGTTCTTC; cdr3_aa: CASSVRLAVGNEQFF
j_call: TRBJ1-1; v_call: TRBV11-2; d_call: NA; clone_size: many; cdr3_nt: TGTGCCAGCAGCTTAGCCACTGAAGCTTTCTTT; cdr3_aa: CASSLATEAFF
j_call: TRBJ1-1; v_call: TRBV19; d_call: NA; clone_size: many; cdr3_nt: TGTGCCAGTAGCTGGGGGGGCGCGTACACTGAAGCTTTCTTT; cdr3_aa: CASSWGGAYTEAFF
j_call: TRBJ1-2; v_call: TRBV7-9; d_call: NA; clone_size: many; cdr3_nt: TGTGCCAGCAGCTCCACGAGAACCGGGACCCCGAACTTC; cdr3_aa: CASSSTRTGTPNF
j_call: TRBJ1-2; v_call: TRBV5-6; d_call: TRBD1; clone_size: many; cdr3_nt: TGTGCCAGCAGCTTGAGGTCTAACAGGGGGCTTCATGGCTACACCTTC; cdr3_aa: CASSLRSNRGLHGYTF
j_call: TRBJ2-1; v_call: TRBV7-8; d_call: NA; clone_size: medium-sized; cdr3_nt: TGTGCCAGCAGCCCCCTGGGGTGGGGTGCGACCTACAATGAGCAGTTCTTC; cdr3_aa: CASSPLGWGATYNEQFF
j_call: TRBJ1-2; v_call: TRBV5-1; d_call: NA; clone_size: many; cdr3_nt: TGCGCCAGCAGCTTGGCCAAGAGGACTAACTATGGCTACACCTTC; cdr3_aa: CASSLAKRTNYGYTF
j_call: TRBJ1-1; v_call: TRBV5-1; d_call: TRBD1; clone_size: many; cdr3_nt: TGCGCCAGCAGCTTAGGACAGGGCCGGGGTGAAGCTTTCTTT; cdr3_aa: CASSLGQGRGEAFF
j_call: TRBJ2-6; v_call: TRBV20-1; d_call: NA; clone_size: medium-sized; cdr3_nt: TGCAGTGCTAGACAGGACATGGCCAACGTCCTGACTTTC; cdr3_aa: CSARQDMANVLTF
j_call: TRBJ2-5; v_call: TRBV7-9; d_call: NA; clone_size: many; cdr3_nt: TGTGCCAGCAGCGTCAACAGGGAAAGGGGAGAGACCCAGTACTTC; cdr3_aa: CASSVNRERGETQYF
j_call: TRBJ2-3; v_call: TRBV18; d_call: NA; clone_size: few; cdr3_nt: TGTGCCAGCTCAACCCTCACAGATACGCAGTATTTT; cdr3_aa: CASSTLTDTQYF
j_call: TRBJ2-4; v_call: TRBV6-5; d_call: NA; clone_size: NA; cdr3_nt: TGTGCCAGCAAGGAGGGAATCGGGGCCAAAAAAATTCAGTACTTC; cdr3_aa: CASKEGIGAKKIQYF
j_call: TRBJ1-4; v_call: TRBV5-1; d_call: NA; clone_size: many; cdr3_nt: TGCGCCAGCAGCTTGGATGAAAAACTGTTTTTT; cdr3_aa: CASSLDEKLFF
j_call: TRBJ1-2; v_call: TRBV27; d_call: NA; clone_size: many; cdr3_nt: TGTGCCAGCAGTACCCAGGGCTATGGCTACACCTTC; cdr3_aa: CASSTQGYGYTF
j_call: TRBJ1-1; v_call: TRBV20-1; d_call: NA; clone_size: many; cdr3_nt: TGCAGTGCTAGAGATCATGTGGCGGCTTTCTTT; cdr3_aa: CSARDHVAAFF
j_call: TRBJ2-1; v_call: TRBV18; d_call: TRBD1; clone_size: few; cdr3_nt: TGTGCCAGCTCTGGGACAGACACCTACAATGAGCAGTTCTTC; cdr3_aa: CASSGTDTYNEQFF
j_call: TRBJ1-4; v_call: TRBV4-1; d_call: NA; clone_size: NA; cdr3_nt: TGCGCCAACAGCCTCGACAGTGGAAGAACTGAAAAACTGTTTTTT; cdr3_aa: CANSLDSGRTEKLFF
j_call: TRBJ1-3; v_call: TRBV3-1; d_call: NA; clone_size: many; cdr3_nt: TGTGCCAGCAGCCAACGGAGCATATATGAAAACACCATATATTTT; cdr3_aa: CASSQRSIYENTIYF
j_call: TRBJ2-7; v_call: TRBV6-5; d_call: NA; clone_size: many; cdr3_nt: TGTGCCAGCAGTTACTCGGTCCGTCGGGGTTCCTACGAGCAGTACTTC; cdr3_aa: CASSYSVRRGSYEQYF
j_call: TRBJ2-2; v_call: TRBV5-1; d_call: TRBD1; clone_size: medium-sized; cdr3_nt: TGCGCCAGCAGCTTGGGGGACAGAAACACCGGGGAGCTGTTTTTT; cdr3_aa: CASSLGDRNTGELFF
j_call: TRBJ1-3; v_call: TRBV5-1; d_call: NA; clone_size: many; cdr3_nt: NA; cdr3_aa: CASAPAALGGNTIYF
j_call: TRBJ2-2; v_call: TRBV29-1; d_call: NA; clone_size: many; cdr3_nt: TGCAGCGGTAGGGATACCGGGGAGCTGTTTTTT; cdr3_aa: CSGRDTGELFF
j_call: TRBJ2-1; v_call: TRBV20-1; d_call: TRBD2; clone_size: many; cdr3_nt: TGCAGTGCTATCCCTAGCGGGGGGGCCTGGTCCTACAATGAGCAGTTCTTC; cdr3_aa: CSAIPSGGAWSYNEQFF
j_call: TRBJ2-1; v_call: TRBV6-5; d_call: NA; clone_size: NA; cdr3_nt: TGTGCCAGCAGCTCAGTGGAACGGCCTATGGGAGGGCAGTTCTTC; cdr3_aa: CASSSVERPMGGQFF
j_call: TRBJ1-4; v_call: TRBV9; d_call: NA; clone_size: many; cdr3_nt: TGTGCCAGCAGCGTAGGCCTGACTAATGAAAAACTGTTTTTT; cdr3_aa: CASSVGLTNEKLFF
j_call: TRBJ1-2; v_call: TRBV7-9; d_call: NA; clone_size: many; cdr3_nt: TGTGCCAGCAGCTTAGCAGCAGGGAATGGCTACACCTTC; cdr3_aa: CASSLAAGNGYTF
j_call: TRBJ2-1; v_call: TRBV20-1; d_call: NA; clone_size: many; cdr3_nt: TGCAGTGCTACCGGGACCCGATACAATGAGCAGTTCTTC; cdr3_aa: CSATGTRYNEQFF
j_call: TRBJ1-2; v_call: TRBV20-1; d_call: NA; clone_size: few; cdr3_nt: TGCAGTGCTAGAGATAACAGGGTCTATGGCTACACCTTC; cdr3_aa: CSARDNRVYGYTF
j_call: TRBJ2-3; v_call: TRBV20-1; d_call: NA; clone_size: many; cdr3_nt: TGCAGTGCTAGAGACGATGGCCCCACTGGCTCAGATACGCAGTATTTT; cdr3_aa: CSARDDGPTGSDTQYF
j_call: TRBJ2-4; v_call: TRBV20-1; d_call: TRBD1; clone_size: many; cdr3_nt: TGCAGTGCTACCCTCGCCAGGGGGCCAAGCGGCATTCAGTACTTC; cdr3_aa: CSATLARGPSGIQYF
j_call: TRBJ2-2; v_call: TRBV18; d_call: NA; clone_size: NA; cdr3_nt: TGTGCCAGCTCCCCGGACTCCCGTTCAGACCTGTTTTTT; cdr3_aa: CASSPDSRSDLFF
j_call: TRBJ1-5; v_call: TRBV10-2; d_call: NA; clone_size: many; cdr3_nt: TGCGCCAGCAGGGCGGGGGGGGAGGGTCAGCCCCAGCATTTT; cdr3_aa: CASRAGGEGQPQHF
j_call: TRBJ2-2; v_call: TRBV4-1; d_call: TRBD1; clone_size: many; cdr3_nt: TGCGCCAGCAGCCCGACGAGTCCCGGGACAGGGTCCGGGGAGCTGTTTTTT; cdr3_aa: CASSPTSPGTGSGELFF
j_call: TRBJ1-2; v_call: TRBV4-2; d_call: NA; clone_size: many; cdr3_nt: TGTGCCAGCAGCCAAGACTCAGGGGACTATGGCTACACCTTC; cdr3_aa: CASSQDSGDYGYTF
j_call: TRBJ2-3; v_call: TRBV29-1; d_call: TRBD2; clone_size: many; cdr3_nt: TGCAGCGTTCGACGCCGCTTTGAGGTTAGCGGGGGCACAGATACGCAGTATTTT; cdr3_aa: CSVRRRFEVSGGTDTQYF
j_call: TRBJ1-6; v_call: TRBV12-3/TRBV12-4; d_call: TRBD1; clone_size: many; cdr3_nt: TGTGCCAGCAGTTCAAGTGGGACAGGGCAAAATTCACCCCTCCACTTT; cdr3_aa: CASSSSGTGQNSPLHF
j_call: TRBJ2-7; v_call: TRBV7-2; d_call: NA; clone_size: many; cdr3_nt: TGTGCCAGCAGCTCCCAATATGGGGACTCCTACGAGCAGTACTTC; cdr3_aa: CASSSQYGDSYEQYF
j_call: TRBJ1-2; v_call: TRBV10-3; d_call: NA; clone_size: many; cdr3_nt: TGTGCCATCAGTGAGGCACAGGCATATGGCTACACCTTC; cdr3_aa: CAISEAQAYGYTF
j_call: TRBJ1-2; v_call: TRBV5-1; d_call: NA; clone_size: many; cdr3_nt: TGCGCCAGCAGCCCTAACCTAAGGACAGACTTCTATGGCTACACCTTC; cdr3_aa: CASSPNLRTDFYGYTF
j_call: TRBJ2-2; v_call: TRBV6-6; d_call: NA; clone_size: many; cdr3_nt: TGTGCCAGCAGCCTGACAGCTAACACCGGGGAGCTGTTTTTT; cdr3_aa: CASSLTANTGELFF
j_call: TRBJ2-3; v_call: TRBV5-1; d_call: NA; clone_size: many; cdr3_nt: TGCGCCAGCAGCTTAGAGAGAGGGGGACCCACAGATACGCAGTATTTT; cdr3_aa: CASSLERGGPTDTQYF
j_call: TRBJ1-2; v_call: TRBV20-1; d_call: NA; clone_size: many; cdr3_nt: TGCAGTGCTAGAGTGGGACACAAGAACTATGGCTACACCTTC; cdr3_aa: CSARVGHKNYGYTF
j_call: TRBJ2-2; v_call: TRBV14; d_call: TRBD1; clone_size: many; cdr3_nt: TGTGCCAGCAGTCGGACAGGGGAGATCGGGGAGCTGTTTTTT; cdr3_aa: CASSRTGEIGELFF
j_call: TRBJ2-3; v_call: TRBV7-3; d_call: TRBD2; clone_size: NA; cdr3_nt: TGTGCCAGCAGCTCAAAGCGGGGGGCCACAGATACGCAGTATTTT; cdr3_aa: CASSSKRGATDTQYF
j_call: TRBJ2-3; v_call: TRBV2; d_call: NA; clone_size: many; cdr3_nt: TGTGCCAGCAGTGATTGGGGGGACACAGATACGCAGTATTTT; cdr3_aa: CASSDWGDTDTQYF
j_call: TRBJ2-2; v_call: TRBV20-1; d_call: TRBD1; clone_size: many; cdr3_nt: TGCAGTGCTTCCGGGACAGGGTCCACCGGGGAGCTGTTTTTT; cdr3_aa: CSASGTGSTGELFF
j_call: TRBJ2-2; v_call: TRBV2; d_call: NA; clone_size: many; cdr3_nt: TGTGCCAGCAAGGCGGGGAAAAACACCGGGGAGCTGTTTTTT; cdr3_aa: CASKAGKNTGELFF
j_call: TRBJ2-7; v_call: TRBV20-1; d_call: NA; clone_size: many; cdr3_nt: TGCAGTGCTACTCGGACAGCGGGTGGGTACGAGCAGTACTTC; cdr3_aa: CSATRTAGGYEQYF
j_call: TRBJ1-1; v_call: TRBV19; d_call: TRBD1; clone_size: many; cdr3_nt: TGTGCCAGTAGTACAACAGGGGCCGAAGCTTTCTTT; cdr3_aa: CASSTTGAEAFF
j_call: TRBJ2-2; v_call: TRBV15; d_call: NA; clone_size: many; cdr3_nt: TGTGCCACCAGCAGAGATTTCGAGCAGGGTGGCACCGGGGAGCTGTTTTTT; cdr3_aa: CATSRDFEQGGTGELFF
j_call: TRBJ2-2; v_call: TRBV20-1; d_call: TRBD2; clone_size: many; cdr3_nt: TGCAGTGCTAGCGGGGGGGCCGCGGGGGAGCTGTTTTTT; cdr3_aa: CSASGGAAGELFF
j_call: TRBJ1-5; v_call: TRBV18; d_call: NA; clone_size: many; cdr3_nt: TGTGCCAGCTCACCAGGTGAAGGCACGGGGCAGCCCCAGCATTTT; cdr3_aa: CASSPGEGTGQPQHF
j_call: TRBJ1-3; v_call: TRBV14; d_call: TRBD1; clone_size: many; cdr3_nt: TGTGCCAGCAGCACCGAGGGGGCGCGTAGAAACACCATATATTTT; cdr3_aa: CASSTEGARRNTIYF
j_call: TRBJ2-7; v_call: TRBV10-3; d_call: TRBD1; clone_size: many; cdr3_nt: TGTGCCTCGACAGGGTCCAACGAGCAGTACTTC; cdr3_aa: CASTGSNEQYF
j_call: TRBJ2-3; v_call: TRBV5-8; d_call: NA; clone_size: many; cdr3_nt: TGTGCCAGCAGCGGAGAGGGCAGGGATACGCAGTATTTT; cdr3_aa: CASSGEGRDTQYF
j_call: TRBJ2-3; v_call: TRBV2; d_call: TRBD1; clone_size: many; cdr3_nt: TGTGCCAGCAGTCCCACAGGGGGCATGGCAGATACGCAGTATTTT; cdr3_aa: CASSPTGGMADTQYF
j_call: TRBJ2-7; v_call: TRBV5-1; d_call: NA; clone_size: NA; cdr3_nt: TGCGCCAGCACCCAGGGATTATCCTACGAGCAGTACTTC; cdr3_aa: CASTQGLSYEQYF